A selection of T cell receptor beta chains follows, all from one sample in a study of T cell responses to AZD1222 COVID-19 vaccine. Generated by immunoSEQ multiplex PCR, the TCRdb table keeps only in-frame clones and is missing some. The data show approximately 150,000 clones, about nine tenths seen once. Source: peripheral blood, taken 28 days after the second AZD1222 dose. The receptors shown here come from an adult who received the AZD1222 COVID-19 vaccine. Both conserved end residues are part of each CDR3. Each record gives: D gene, J gene, V gene, clone size, CDR3 protein, CDR3 DNA. The D gene is left open where the match is weak. Where a row states a size, it is once, few, many or the class of an expanded clone; other rows omit it.

>TRBD1|TRBJ1-1|TRBV7-9|NA
CASSQPKGYRGLLNTEAFF
TGTGCCAGCAGTCAACCCAAGGGGTACAGGGGCCTTTTGAACACTGAAGCTTTCTTT
>NA|TRBJ1-2|TRBV5-1|few
CASSGAYGYTF
TGCGCCAGCAGCGGGGCCTATGGCTACACCTTC
>NA|TRBJ2-7|TRBV4-2|NA
CASSQDRPREQYF
TGTGCCAGCAGCCAAGACCGGCCACGCGAGCAGTACTTC
>TRBD2|TRBJ2-1|TRBV7-2|once
CASSFSGAQYNEQFF
TGTGCCAGCAGCTTCAGCGGGGCCCAGTACAATGAGCAGTTCTTC
>NA|TRBJ1-2|TRBV6-4|NA
CASSESSGGSNYGYTF
TGTGCCAGCAGTGAGTCGTCAGGTGGTTCGAACTATGGCTACACCTTC
>NA|TRBJ2-5|TRBV3-1/TRBV3-2|NA
CASSQDWGETQYF
TGTGCCAGCAGCCAAGATTGGGGAGAGACCCAGTACTTC
>NA|TRBJ1-1|TRBV6-5|NA
CASYEDSLANTEAFF
TGTGCCAGCTATGAGGACAGTCTAGCGAACACTGAAGCTTTCTTT
>TRBD1|TRBJ1-5|TRBV10-3|NA
CAISEGMTGGNQPQHF
TGTGCCATCAGTGAGGGGATGACAGGGGGCAATCAGCCCCAGCATTTT
>NA|TRBJ2-2|TRBV9|NA
CASSVFSNTGELFF
TGTGCCAGCAGCGTATTTTCGAACACCGGGGAGCTGTTTTTT
>TRBD1|TRBJ2-1|TRBV27|NA
CASSLSGEGTAVDEQFF
TGTGCCAGCAGTTTATCTGGTGAGGGGACAGCGGTCGATGAGCAGTTCTTC
>NA|TRBJ1-3|TRBV2|NA
CASCPQTLSGNTIYF
TGTGCCAGCTGTCCACAGACCCTCTCTGGAAACACCATATATTTT
>NA|TRBJ2-1|TRBV9|NA
CASSAGVSSYNEQFF
TGTGCCAGCAGCGCCGGGGTCTCCTCCTACAATGAGCAGTTCTTC
>TRBD2|TRBJ2-1|TRBV19|once
CASGLVDYNEQFF
TGTGCCAGTGGACTAGTAGATTACAATGAGCAGTTCTTC
>TRBD1|TRBJ1-3|TRBV30|NA
CAWKNPGQGEENTIYF
TGTGCCTGGAAAAATCCGGGACAGGGTGAGGAAAACACCATATATTTT
>TRBD1|TRBJ1-2|TRBV4-2|NA
CASSQDGTGGGYGYTF
TGTGCCAGCAGCCAAGATGGGACAGGGGGCGGCTATGGCTACACCTTC
>NA|TRBJ1-2|TRBV25-1|NA
CASSEHGMVDYGYTF
TGTGCCAGCAGTGAGCACGGGATGGTAGACTATGGCTACACCTTC
>NA|TRBJ1-4|TRBV15|NA
CATRNPAANEKLFF
TGTGCCACCAGGAACCCGGCGGCTAATGAAAAACTGTTTTTT
>TRBD2|TRBJ2-3|TRBV19|NA
CASSILAGVTDTQYF
TGTGCCAGTAGTATACTAGCGGGAGTGACAGATACGCAGTATTTT
>NA|TRBJ1-2|TRBV19|NA
CASSLGAVYYGYTF
TGTGCCAGTAGTTTGGGCGCAGTCTACTATGGCTACACCTTC
>TRBD2|TRBJ2-3|TRBV7-3|NA
CASSLSASGRTDTQYF
TGTGCCAGCAGCTTAAGTGCTAGCGGGAGAACAGATACGCAGTATTTT
>NA|TRBJ2-2|TRBV20-1|NA
CSASHGGELFF
TGCAGTGCTAGTCATGGGGGGGAGCTGTTTTTT
>NA|TRBJ2-1|TRBV9|NA
CASSVAGSNEQFF
TGTGCCAGCAGCGTAGCAGGATCCAATGAGCAGTTCTTC
>NA|TRBJ2-7|TRBV3-1/TRBV3-2|once
CASSLFDEQYF
TGTGCCAGCAGCTTATTTGACGAGCAGTACTTC
>TRBD2|TRBJ2-3|TRBV5-4|NA
CASSPGLAEATDTQYF
TGTGCCAGCAGCCCGGGACTAGCGGAGGCCACAGATACGCAGTATTTT
>NA|TRBJ2-7|TRBV6-2/TRBV6-3|NA
CASSYPERGGEQYF
TGTGCCAGCAGTTACCCCGAGAGGGGAGGCGAGCAGTACTTC
>NA|TRBJ1-5|TRBV7-8|NA
CASSPQRSGQGPQHF
TGTGCCAGCAGCCCGCAGCGTAGTGGTCAAGGGCCCCAGCATTTT
>NA|TRBJ1-2|TRBV5-4|NA
CASSSTRESNYGYTF
TGTGCCAGCAGCTCCACCAGGGAATCCAACTATGGCTACACCTTC
>NA|TRBJ1-2|TRBV20-1|NA
CSASPPDGYYGYTF
TGCAGTGCTAGTCCCCCGGACGGATACTATGGCTACACCTTC
>TRBD2|TRBJ2-7|TRBV9|NA
CASSPIAGVYEQYF
TGTGCCAGCAGCCCAATAGCGGGAGTGTACGAGCAGTACTTC
>TRBD2|TRBJ2-7|TRBV5-1|NA
CASSILAGDDYEQYF
TGCGCCAGCAGCATACTAGCGGGGGACGACTACGAGCAGTACTTC
>TRBD2|TRBJ2-1|TRBV18|NA
CASSGTSGNEQFF
TGTGCCAGCTCAGGGACTAGCGGCAATGAGCAGTTCTTC
>TRBD2|TRBJ2-1|TRBV29-1|NA
CSVVPRGGYNEQFF
TGCAGCGTAGTCCCACGGGGGGGTTACAATGAGCAGTTCTTC
>NA|TRBJ1-5|TRBV4-2|NA
CASSQDRDVDQPQHF
TGTGCCAGCAGCCAAGATCGGGACGTCGATCAGCCCCAGCATTTT